This is a list of T cell receptor beta chains from one sample in a study of T cells in Graves' hyperthyroidism and ophthalmopathy. TCRdb redid the calling of the multiplex PCR reads with MiXCR, one entry per CDR3 protein. The sample has about 250,000 distinct CDR3 sequences, approximately 23% seen once. The sequenced sample was blood. The receptors stem from a middle-aged woman with Graves' ophthalmopathy. Each CDR3 is given without its conserved first and last residue. A row's size may be missing; if present it is once, few, many or a size class.

many TRBJ2-7 TRBV12-3/TRBV12-4 ASSLGQGKFEQY
- TRBJ2-5 TRBV6-2/TRBV6-3 ASRGWSGETQY
many TRBJ2-7 TRBV28 ASSFALANSYEQY
many TRBJ1-5 TRBV12-3/TRBV12-4 ASSFAGQPQH
many TRBJ1-1 TRBV7-9 ASSVVQGPLGEAF
many TRBJ2-7 TRBV28 ASSNPGSPYEQY
many TRBJ2-7 TRBV20-1 SARGGRGSYEQY
- TRBJ2-5 TRBV11-2 ASSLVGDKIQETQY
- TRBJ2-7 TRBV24-1 ATSEKANHYEQY
few TRBJ1-5 TRBV6-2/TRBV6-3 ASSYGGENQPQH
many TRBJ2-7 TRBV7-8 ASTSGNYEQY
many TRBJ1-2 TRBV16 ASSPGPVSVYGYT
many TRBJ1-2 TRBV5-6 ASSTEGAQGYT
- TRBJ2-1 TRBV28 ASSRNPYNEQF
- TRBJ2-7 TRBV2 ASSEGSAGGRFYEQY
once TRBJ2-5 TRBV6-1 ASSELGQGGLETQY
- TRBJ2-3 TRBV7-3 ASSLRSTVTGESTDTQY
- TRBJ2-2 TRBV12-3/TRBV12-4 ASSLTRQGTNTGELF
many TRBJ2-2 TRBV15 ATSRTGVNTGELF
few TRBJ2-7 TRBV6-2/TRBV6-3 ASSWSVLIYEQY
many TRBJ1-1 TRBV6-1 ASSERGMGGTEAF
- TRBJ1-1 TRBV7-3 ASSIAGYTEAF
many TRBJ2-7 TRBV13 ASSTLGLAGVNEQY
many TRBJ1-2 TRBV12-3/TRBV12-4 ASSLRGEANYGYT
many TRBJ2-7 TRBV6-5 ASSNPERDSYEQY
- TRBJ2-2 TRBV12-3/TRBV12-4 ASRPRGRVTGELF